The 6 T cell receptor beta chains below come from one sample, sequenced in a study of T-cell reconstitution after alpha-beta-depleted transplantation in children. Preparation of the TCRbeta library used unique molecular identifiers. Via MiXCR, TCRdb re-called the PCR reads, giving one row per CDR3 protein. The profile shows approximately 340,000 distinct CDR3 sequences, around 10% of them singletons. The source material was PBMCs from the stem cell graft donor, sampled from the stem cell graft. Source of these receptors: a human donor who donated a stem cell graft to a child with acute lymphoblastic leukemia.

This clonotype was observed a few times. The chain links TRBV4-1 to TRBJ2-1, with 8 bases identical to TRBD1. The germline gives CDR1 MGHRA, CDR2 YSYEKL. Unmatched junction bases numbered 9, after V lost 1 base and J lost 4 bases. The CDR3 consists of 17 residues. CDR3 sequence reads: CASSQAFGRGLYNEQFF. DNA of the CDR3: TGCGCCAGCAGCCAAGCGTTTGGCAGGGGGCTATACAATGAGCAGTTCTTC.

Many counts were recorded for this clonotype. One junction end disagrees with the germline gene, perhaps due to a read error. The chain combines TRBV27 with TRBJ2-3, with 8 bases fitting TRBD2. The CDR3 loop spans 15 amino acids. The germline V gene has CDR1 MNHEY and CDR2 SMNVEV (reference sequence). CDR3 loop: CASSLTFGTPGLVVF. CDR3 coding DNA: TGTGCCAGCAGTTTAACGTTTGGCACCCCGGGACTAGTCGTGTTT.

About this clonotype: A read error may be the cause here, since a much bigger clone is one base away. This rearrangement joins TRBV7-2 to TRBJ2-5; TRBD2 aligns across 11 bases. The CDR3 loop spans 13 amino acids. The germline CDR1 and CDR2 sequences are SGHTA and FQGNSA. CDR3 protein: CASSFRLAGTLYF. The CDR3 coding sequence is TGTGCCAGCAGCTTCCGACTAGCGGGAACCCTGTACTTC.

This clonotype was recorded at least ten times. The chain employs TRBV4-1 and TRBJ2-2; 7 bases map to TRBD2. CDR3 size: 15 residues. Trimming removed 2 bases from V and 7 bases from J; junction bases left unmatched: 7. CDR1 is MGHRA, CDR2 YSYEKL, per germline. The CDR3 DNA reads TGCGCCAGCAGCCAACGGGCGGGAGTGCTCGGGGAGCTGTTTTTT. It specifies CASSQRAGVLGELFF.

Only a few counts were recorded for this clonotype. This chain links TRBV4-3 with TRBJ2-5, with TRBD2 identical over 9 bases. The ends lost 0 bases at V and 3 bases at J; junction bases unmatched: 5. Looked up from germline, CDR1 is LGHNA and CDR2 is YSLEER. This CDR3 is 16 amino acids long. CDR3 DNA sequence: TGCGCCAGCAGCCAAGATTCTGCGGGAGGGGAAGAGACCCAGTACTTC. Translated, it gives CASSQDSAGGEETQYF.

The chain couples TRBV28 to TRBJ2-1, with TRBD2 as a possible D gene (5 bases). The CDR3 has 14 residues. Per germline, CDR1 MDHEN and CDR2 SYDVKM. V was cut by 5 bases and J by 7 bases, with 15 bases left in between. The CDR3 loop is CASSLGLLANEQFF. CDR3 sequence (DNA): TGTGCCAGCAGTCTAGGACTCCTGGCAAATGAGCAGTTCTTC.